Sequencing of this T cell receptor (beta chain) was carried out in a study of control samples from healthy donors and cancer patients. TCRdb's copy holds only in-frame clones and misses some; the assay was immunoSEQ multiplex PCR. The data show 100,000 to 150,000 clones, roughly nine tenths seen once. The sample holds a few counts of this clone. The CDR3 is made up of 15 amino acids. Per germline, CDR1 LGHDT and CDR2 YNNKEL (reference sequence). With V trimmed by 1 base and J by 7 bases, 4 bases remained unmatched. The chain carries TRBV3-1 (or the pseudogene TRBV3-2) and TRBJ2-1; 10 bases are shared with TRBD2. The clonotype was recovered from a man aged 45-65 years with head and neck cancer. The sequenced sample consisted of PBMCs. CDR3 DNA sequence: TGTGCCAGCAGCCAAGGAGCGGGGGGGCTGAATGAGCAGTTCTTC. Protein product: CASSQGAGGLNEQFF.